This record covers a single T cell receptor beta chain. Its antigen is currently unknown. The data derive from a study of OX40 agonist ivuxolimab in advanced cancers. Overall study: Patients enrolled in dose escalation were diagnosed with hepatocellular carcinoma, melanoma, renal cell or head and neck cancer.

Study findings and constraints: Relative to CD4+ cells, CD8+ T cells on average had more expanded clones. At 0.1 to 3.0 mg/kg and by week 6, clonal expansion occurred in CD4+ and CD8+ blood T cells.

The CDR3 runs 18 residues. Germline V gene sequence: CDR1 SGHDT, CDR2 YYEEEE. Deletions cut 3 bases from V and 3 bases from J, with 22 bases between. The repertoire was sequenced with immunoSEQ multiplex PCR; TCRdb's copy has only in-frame clones and lacks some. The sample has tens of thousands of clones; 81% are singletons. The chain links TRBV5-6 to TRBJ2-1; a possible D gene is TRBD2 (6 bases). The receptor's source is an adult with an advanced solid tumor such as melanoma, head and neck, liver or kidney cancer. Source: CD4+ or CD8+ T cells sorted from blood, taken in a trial of the OX40 agonist ivuxolimab. The CDR3 loop is CASSSMDGFPGDYNEQFF. The CDR3 nucleotides read TGTGCCAGCAGCTCTATGGATGGTTTTCCGGGAGACTACAATGAGCAGTTCTTC.